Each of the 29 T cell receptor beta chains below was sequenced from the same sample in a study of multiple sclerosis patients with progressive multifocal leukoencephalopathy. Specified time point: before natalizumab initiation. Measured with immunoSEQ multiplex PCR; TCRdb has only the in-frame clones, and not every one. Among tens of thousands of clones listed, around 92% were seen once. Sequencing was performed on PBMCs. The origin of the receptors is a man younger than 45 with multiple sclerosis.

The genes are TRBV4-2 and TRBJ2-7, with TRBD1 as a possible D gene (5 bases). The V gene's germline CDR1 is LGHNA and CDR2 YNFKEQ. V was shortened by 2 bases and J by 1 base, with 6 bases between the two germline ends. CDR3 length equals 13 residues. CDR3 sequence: CASSQQGSYEQYF. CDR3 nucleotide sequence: TGTGCCAGCAGCCAACAGGGTTCCTACGAGCAGTACTTC.

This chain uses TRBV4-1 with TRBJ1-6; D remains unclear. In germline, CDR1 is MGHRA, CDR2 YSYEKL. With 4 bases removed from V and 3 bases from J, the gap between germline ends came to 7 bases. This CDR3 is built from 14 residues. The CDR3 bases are TGCGCCAGCAGCCTGGATAACTATAATTCACCCCTCCACTTT. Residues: CASSLDNYNSPLHF.

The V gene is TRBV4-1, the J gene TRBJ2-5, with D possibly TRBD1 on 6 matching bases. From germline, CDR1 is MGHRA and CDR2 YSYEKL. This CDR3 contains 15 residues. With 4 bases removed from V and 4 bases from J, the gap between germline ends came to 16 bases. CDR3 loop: CASSRQKTGGETQYF. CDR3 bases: TGCGCCAGCAGCCGACAGAAGACAGGCGGAGAGACCCAGTACTTC.

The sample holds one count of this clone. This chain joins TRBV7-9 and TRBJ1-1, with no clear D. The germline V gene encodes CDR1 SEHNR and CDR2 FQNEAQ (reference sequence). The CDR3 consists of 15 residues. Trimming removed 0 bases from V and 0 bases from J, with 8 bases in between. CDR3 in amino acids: CASSLAWGMNTEAFF. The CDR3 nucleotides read TGTGCCAGCAGCTTAGCTTGGGGAATGAACACTGAAGCTTTCTTT.

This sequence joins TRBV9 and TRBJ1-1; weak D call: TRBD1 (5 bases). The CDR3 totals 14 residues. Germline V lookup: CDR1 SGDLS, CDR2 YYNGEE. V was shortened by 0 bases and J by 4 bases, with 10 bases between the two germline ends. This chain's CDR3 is CASSVEGRGTEAFF. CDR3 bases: TGTGCCAGCAGCGTAGAGGGGCGAGGCACTGAAGCTTTCTTT.

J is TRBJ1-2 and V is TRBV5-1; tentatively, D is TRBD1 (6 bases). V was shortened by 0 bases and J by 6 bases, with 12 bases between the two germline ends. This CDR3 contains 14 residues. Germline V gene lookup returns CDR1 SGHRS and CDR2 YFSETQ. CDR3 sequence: CASSLEQGIDGYTF. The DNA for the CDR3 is TGCGCCAGCAGCTTGGAACAGGGAATCGATGGCTACACCTTC. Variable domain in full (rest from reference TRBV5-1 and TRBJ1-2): KAGVTQTPRYLIKTRGQQVTLSCSPISGHRSVSWYQQTPGQGLQFLFEYFSETQRNKGNFPGRFSGRQFSNSRSEMNVSTLELGDSALYLCASSLEQGIDGYTFGSGTRLTVV.

As DNA, the CDR3 is TGTGCCAGCCCAGGAGGAGCTAACTATGGCTACACCTTC. As protein: CASPGGANYGYTF. This rearrangement joins TRBV13 to TRBJ1-2; D gene ambiguous. Germline V gene lookup returns CDR1 PRHDT and CDR2 FYEKMQ (reference sequence). With 8 bases removed from V and 0 bases from J, the gap between germline ends came to 10 bases. This CDR3 comprises 13 residues.

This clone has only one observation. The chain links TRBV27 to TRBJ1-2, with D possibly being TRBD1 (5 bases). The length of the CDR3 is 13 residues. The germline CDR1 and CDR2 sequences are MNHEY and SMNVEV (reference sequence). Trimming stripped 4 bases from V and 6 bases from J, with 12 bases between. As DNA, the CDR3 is TGTGCCAGCAGTTCATCACAGGCGCATGGCTACACCTTC. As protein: CASSSSQAHGYTF.

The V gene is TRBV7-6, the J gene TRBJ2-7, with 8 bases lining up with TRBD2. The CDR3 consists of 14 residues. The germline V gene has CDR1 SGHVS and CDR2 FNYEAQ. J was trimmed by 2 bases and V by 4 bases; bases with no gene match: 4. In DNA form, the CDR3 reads TGTGCCAGCAGCTCGAGCGGGGGCACCTACGAGCAGTACTTC. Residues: CASSSSGGTYEQYF.

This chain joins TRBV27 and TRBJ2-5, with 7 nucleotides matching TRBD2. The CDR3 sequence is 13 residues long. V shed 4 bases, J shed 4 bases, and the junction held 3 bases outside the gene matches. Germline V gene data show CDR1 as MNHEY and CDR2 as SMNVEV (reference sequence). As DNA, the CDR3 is TGTGCCAGCAGTTCCGGACTAGTAGAGACCCAGTACTTC. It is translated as CASSSGLVETQYF.

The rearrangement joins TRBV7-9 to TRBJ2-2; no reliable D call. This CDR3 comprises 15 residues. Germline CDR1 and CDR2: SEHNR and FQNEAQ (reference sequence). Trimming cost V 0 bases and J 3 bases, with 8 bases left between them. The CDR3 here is CASSLAFPYTGELFF. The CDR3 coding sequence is TGTGCCAGCAGCTTAGCCTTCCCTTACACCGGGGAGCTGTTTTTT.

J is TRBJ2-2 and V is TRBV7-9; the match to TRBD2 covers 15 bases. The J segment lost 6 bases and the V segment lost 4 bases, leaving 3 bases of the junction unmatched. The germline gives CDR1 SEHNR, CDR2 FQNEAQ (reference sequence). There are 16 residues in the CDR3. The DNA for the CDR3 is TGTGCCAGCAGCTCCGGGACTAGCGGGAGGTCCGGGGAGCTGTTTTTT. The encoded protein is CASSSGTSGRSGELFF.

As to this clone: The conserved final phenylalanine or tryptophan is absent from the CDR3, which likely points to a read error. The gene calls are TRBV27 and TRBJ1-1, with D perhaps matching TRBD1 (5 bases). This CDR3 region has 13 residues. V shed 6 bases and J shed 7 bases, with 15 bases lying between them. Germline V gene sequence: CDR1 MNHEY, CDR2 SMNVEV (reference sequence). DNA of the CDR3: TGTGCCAGCAGACCCGGGACGAGAGATGAAGCTTTCCTT. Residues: CASRPGTRDEAFL.

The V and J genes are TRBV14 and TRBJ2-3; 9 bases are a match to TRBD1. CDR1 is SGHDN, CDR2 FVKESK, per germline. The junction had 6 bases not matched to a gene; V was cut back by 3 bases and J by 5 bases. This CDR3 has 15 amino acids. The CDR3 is CASSHGTGRRDTQYF. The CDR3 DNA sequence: TGTGCCAGCAGCCATGGGACAGGGAGGCGAGATACGCAGTATTTT.

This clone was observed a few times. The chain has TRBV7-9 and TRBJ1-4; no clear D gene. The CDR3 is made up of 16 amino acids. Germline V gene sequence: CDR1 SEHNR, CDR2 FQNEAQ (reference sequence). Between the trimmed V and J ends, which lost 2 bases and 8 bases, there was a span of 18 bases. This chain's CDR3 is CASSLNRGKEREKLFF. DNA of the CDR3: TGTGCCAGCAGCTTAAATCGCGGCAAGGAGAGGGAAAAACTGTTTTTT.

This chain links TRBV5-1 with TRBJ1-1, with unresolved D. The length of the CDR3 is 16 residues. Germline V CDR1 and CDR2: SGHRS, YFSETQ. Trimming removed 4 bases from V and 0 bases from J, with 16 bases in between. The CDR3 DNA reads TGCGCCAGCAGCCTCAACGTAGCAGGCGTGAACACTGAAGCTTTCTTT. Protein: CASSLNVAGVNTEAFF.

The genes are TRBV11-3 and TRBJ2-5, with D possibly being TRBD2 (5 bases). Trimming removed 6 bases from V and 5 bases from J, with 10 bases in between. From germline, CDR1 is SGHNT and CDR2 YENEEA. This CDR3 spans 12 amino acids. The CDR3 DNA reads TGTGCCAGCAGGACCCGAGGGGAGACCCAGTACTTC. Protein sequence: CASRTRGETQYF.

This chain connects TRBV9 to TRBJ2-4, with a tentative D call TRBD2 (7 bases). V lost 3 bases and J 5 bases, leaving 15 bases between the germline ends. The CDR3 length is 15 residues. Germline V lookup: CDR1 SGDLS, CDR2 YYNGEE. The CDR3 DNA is TGTGCCAGCAGCGCGGGGGGTGGACAGCAAAACATTCAGTACTTC. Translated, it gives CASSAGGGQQNIQYF.

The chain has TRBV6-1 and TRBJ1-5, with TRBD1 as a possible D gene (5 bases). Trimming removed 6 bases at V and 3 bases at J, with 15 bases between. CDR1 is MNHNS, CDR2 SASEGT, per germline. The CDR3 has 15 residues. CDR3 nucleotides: TGTGCCAGCAGGCACCGGGACCGTCTCAATCAGCCCCAGCATTTT. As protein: CASRHRDRLNQPQHF.

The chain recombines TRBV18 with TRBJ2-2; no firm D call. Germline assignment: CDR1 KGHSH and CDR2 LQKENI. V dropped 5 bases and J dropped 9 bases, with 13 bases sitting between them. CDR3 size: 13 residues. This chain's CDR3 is CASSSPPAWELFF. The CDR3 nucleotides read TGTGCCAGCTCATCTCCACCCGCCTGGGAGCTGTTTTTT.

CDR3: CASSLASGGVEKLFF. DNA for the CDR3: TGCGCCAGCAGCTTGGCTTCGGGTGGGGTTGAAAAACTGTTTTTT. The chain is built from TRBV5-1 and TRBJ1-4; D remains ambiguous. Germline loops: CDR1 SGHRS, CDR2 YFSETQ. The CDR3 sequence is 15 residues long. The V end was cut by 0 bases, the J end by 7 bases, with 13 bases between. The variable domain in full, completed from reference TRBV5-1 and TRBJ1-4, reads KAGVTQTPRYLIKTRGQQVTLSCSPISGHRSVSWYQQTPGQGLQFLFEYFSETQRNKGNFPGRFSGRQFSNSRSEMNVSTLELGDSALYLCASSLASGGVEKLFFGSGTQLSVL.

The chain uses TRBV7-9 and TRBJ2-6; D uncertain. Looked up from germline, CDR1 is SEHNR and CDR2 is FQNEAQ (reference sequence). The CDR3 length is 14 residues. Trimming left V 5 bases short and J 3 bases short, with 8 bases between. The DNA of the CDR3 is TGTGCCAGCAGCAAAGCCGATGGGGCCAACGTCCTGACTTTC. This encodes CASSKADGANVLTF.

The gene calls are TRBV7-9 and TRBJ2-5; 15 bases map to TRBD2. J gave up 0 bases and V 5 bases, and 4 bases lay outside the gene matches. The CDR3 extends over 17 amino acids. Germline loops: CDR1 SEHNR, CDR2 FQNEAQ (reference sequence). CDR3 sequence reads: CASSPGLAGGYQETQYF. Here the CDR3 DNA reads TGTGCCAGCAGCCCTGGACTAGCGGGAGGGTACCAAGAGACCCAGTACTTC.

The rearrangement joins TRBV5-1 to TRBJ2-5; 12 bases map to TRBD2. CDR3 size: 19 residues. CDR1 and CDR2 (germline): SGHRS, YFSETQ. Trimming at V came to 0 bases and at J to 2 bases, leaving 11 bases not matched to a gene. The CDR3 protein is CASSLGVRTSGIGQETQYF. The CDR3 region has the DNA TGCGCCAGCAGCTTGGGGGTCAGGACTAGCGGGATCGGTCAAGAGACCCAGTACTTC.

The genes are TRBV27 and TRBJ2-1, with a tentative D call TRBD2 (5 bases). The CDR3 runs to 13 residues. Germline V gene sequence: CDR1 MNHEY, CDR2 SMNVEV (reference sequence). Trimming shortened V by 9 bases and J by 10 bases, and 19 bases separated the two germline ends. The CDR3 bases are TGTGCCAGTGCCTTTCGGCGGGTGTACGAGCAGTTCTTC. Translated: CASAFRRVYEQFF.

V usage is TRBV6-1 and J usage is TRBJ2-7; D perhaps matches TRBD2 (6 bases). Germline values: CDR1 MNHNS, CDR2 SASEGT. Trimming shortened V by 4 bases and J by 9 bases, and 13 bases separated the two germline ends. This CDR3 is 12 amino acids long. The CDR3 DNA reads TGTGCCAGCAGTGGAGGACTAATACGGCAGTACGTC. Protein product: CASSGGLIRQYV.

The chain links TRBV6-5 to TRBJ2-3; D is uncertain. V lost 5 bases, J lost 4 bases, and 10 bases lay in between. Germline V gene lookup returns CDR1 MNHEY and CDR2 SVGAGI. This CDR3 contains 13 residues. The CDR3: CASSAVRADTQYF. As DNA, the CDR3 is TGTGCCAGCAGTGCCGTAAGGGCAGATACGCAGTATTTT.

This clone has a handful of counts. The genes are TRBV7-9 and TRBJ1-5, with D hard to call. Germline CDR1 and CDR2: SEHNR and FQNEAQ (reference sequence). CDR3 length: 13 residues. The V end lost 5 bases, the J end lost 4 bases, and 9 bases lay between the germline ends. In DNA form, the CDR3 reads TGTGCCAGCAGCCCAAATGCGAATCAGCCCCAGCATTTT. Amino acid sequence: CASSPNANQPQHF.

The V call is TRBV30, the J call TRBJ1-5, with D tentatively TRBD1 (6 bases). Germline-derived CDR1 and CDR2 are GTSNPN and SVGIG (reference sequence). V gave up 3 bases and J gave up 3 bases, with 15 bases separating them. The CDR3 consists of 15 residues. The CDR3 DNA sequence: TGTGCCTGGAGCACAGGGAAGGTCCTCAATCAGCCCCAGCATTTT. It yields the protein CAWSTGKVLNQPQHF.